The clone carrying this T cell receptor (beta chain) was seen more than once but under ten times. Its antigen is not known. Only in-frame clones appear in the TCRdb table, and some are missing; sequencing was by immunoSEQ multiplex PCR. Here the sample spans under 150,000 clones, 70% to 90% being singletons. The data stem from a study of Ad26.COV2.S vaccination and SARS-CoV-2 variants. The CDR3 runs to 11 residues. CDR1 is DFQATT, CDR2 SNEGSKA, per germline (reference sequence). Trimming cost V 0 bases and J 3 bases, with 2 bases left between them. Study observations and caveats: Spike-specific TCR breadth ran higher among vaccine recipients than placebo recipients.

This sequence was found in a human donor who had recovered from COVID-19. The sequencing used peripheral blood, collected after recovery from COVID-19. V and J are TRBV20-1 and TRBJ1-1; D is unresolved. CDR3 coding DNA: TGCAGTGCTAGAGACTACACTGAAGCTTTCTTT. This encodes CSARDYTEAFF.